This T cell receptor (beta chain) was documented in a study of human T cells and chemical hapten exposure. Points from the study as a whole: Sensitization with DPC brought no change to TCRs above 1 in 1000 in frequency.

The CDR3 length is 11 residues. Per the germline V gene, CDR1 is DFQATT and CDR2 is SNEGSKA (reference sequence). Trimming cost V 5 bases and J 3 bases, with 7 bases left between them. Time point meaning: pre-sensitization, week 0. Treatment given: therapeutic diphenylcyclopropenone sensitization with weekly scalp DPC. Suited to DPC and affected by alopecia, the donors ranged from 18 to 70 years old. Of note for this clonotype: Its antigen remains unidentified.

MiXCR was run by TCRdb on the RACE reads, yielding one entry per CDR3 protein. This table has about 290,000 distinct CDR3 sequences, around 7.7% appearing once. Sample: whole blood, taken in connection with sensitization to the hapten diphenylcyclopropenone (DPC). The chain joins TRBV20-1 to TRBJ2-5; no definite D call. The clonotype originates from a man in his late teens or twenties with alopecia areata. Some clones in this sample may be carry-over from other donors' samples. CDR3 residues: CSAVVKETQYF. Written as DNA, the CDR3 is TGCAGTGCTGTAGTAAAAGAGACCCAGTACTTC.